This T cell receptor beta chain was profiled in a study of radiotherapy plus CTLA-4 blockade in lung cancer listed by TCRdb under 2018. Concerning the study at large: Objective responses were observed in 15% to 20% of enrolled patients, and disease control was achieved in roughly 29%. Paper-wide results and their limitations: After treatment with radiotherapy and ipilimumab, TCR clones that originated in tumors expanded in peripheral blood. The strongest predictors of response, as reported, were early dynamic changes in blood T cell clones along with a rise in serum interferon-beta after radiation.

Library generation was performed with the immunoSEQ multiplex PCR assay. Entries here come from immuneACCESS through TCRdb and include only in-frame sequences with V and J called. Some clones fail to appear in such tables; in the studies checked, an unresolved V gene covers under half of the shortfall, and the cause of the remainder is unknown. This sample lists over 70,000 clones; approximately 86% were detected once. The ten most abundant clones make up around 2% of the sample. A remark on this clone: Its antigen remains unidentified. The sample holds no much larger clone one base away, and base qualities are not on file.

Spanning cysteine to phenylalanine, the CDR3 consists of 16 amino acids. Just CDR3 DNA is preserved here, 48 bases in frame from base 1. Looking up the germline V gene yields CDR1 SGHDT and CDR2 YYEEEE. The V end loses 7 bases and the J end loses 7 bases, and a stretch of 21 bases separates them. The study tested focal radiation therapy combined with CTLA-4 blockade (ipilimumab) in patients with chemo-refractory metastatic non-small-cell lung cancer. The sequence was obtained from a human donor with non-small cell lung cancer who had a partial response to radiotherapy plus ipilimumab. The sample consisted of peripheral blood, taken from a patient treated with radiotherapy plus ipilimumab. The rearranged segments are TRBV5-6 and TRBJ1-6, with TRBD1 tentatively as D gene (5 bases match). The DNA sequence is as follows: TGTGCCAGCGGGACTGTAGGAGGGAGAGGCAATTCACCCCTCCACTTT. It is translated as CASGTVGGRGNSPLHF.